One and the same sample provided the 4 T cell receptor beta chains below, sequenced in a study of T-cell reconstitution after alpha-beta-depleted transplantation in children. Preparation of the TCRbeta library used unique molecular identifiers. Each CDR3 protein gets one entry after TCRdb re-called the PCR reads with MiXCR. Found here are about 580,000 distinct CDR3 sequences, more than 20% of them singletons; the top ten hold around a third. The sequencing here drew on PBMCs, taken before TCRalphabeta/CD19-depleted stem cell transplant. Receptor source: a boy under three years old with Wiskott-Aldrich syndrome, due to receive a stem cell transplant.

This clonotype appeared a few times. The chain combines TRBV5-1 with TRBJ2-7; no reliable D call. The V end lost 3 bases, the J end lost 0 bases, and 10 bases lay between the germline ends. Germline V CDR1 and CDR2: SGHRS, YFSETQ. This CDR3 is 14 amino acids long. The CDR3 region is CASSYRRSSYEQYF. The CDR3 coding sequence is TGCGCCAGCAGCTACCGACGGTCCTCCTACGAGCAGTACTTC.

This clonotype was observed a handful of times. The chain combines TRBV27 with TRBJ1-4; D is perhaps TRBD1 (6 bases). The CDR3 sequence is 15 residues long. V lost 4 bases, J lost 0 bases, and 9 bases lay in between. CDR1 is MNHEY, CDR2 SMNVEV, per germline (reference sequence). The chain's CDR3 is CASSSRQATNEKLFF. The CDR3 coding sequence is TGTGCCAGCAGTTCCCGACAGGCAACTAATGAAAAACTGTTTTTT.

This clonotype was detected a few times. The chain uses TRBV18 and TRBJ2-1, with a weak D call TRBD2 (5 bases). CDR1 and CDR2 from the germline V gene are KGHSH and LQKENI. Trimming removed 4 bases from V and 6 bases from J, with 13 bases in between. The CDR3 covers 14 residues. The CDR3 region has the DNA TGTGCCAGCTCACGGACGCGGGCCCTCAATGAGCAGTTCTTC. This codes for CASSRTRALNEQFF.

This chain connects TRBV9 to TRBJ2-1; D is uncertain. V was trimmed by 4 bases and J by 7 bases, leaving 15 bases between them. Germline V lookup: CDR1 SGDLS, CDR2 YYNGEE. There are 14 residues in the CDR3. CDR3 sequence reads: CASSSRTSINEQFF. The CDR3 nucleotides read TGTGCCAGCAGCTCGAGGACCAGTATTAATGAGCAGTTCTTC.